The 4 T cell receptor beta chains presented below share a single source sample, sequenced in a study of cytotoxic CD8 clonotypes in ibrutinib-treated CLL. The method was immunoSEQ multiplex PCR; TCRdb's version includes in-frame clones alone and lacks a portion of them. The sample has more than 300,000 clones, around four fifths seen once. Here the sequenced sample was PBMCs, taken before ibrutinib treatment. The receptors shown here come from a human donor with chronic lymphocytic leukemia.

The chain is built from TRBV7-2 and TRBJ1-1; the D gene is possibly TRBD1 (5 bases). Trimming cost V 5 bases and J 5 bases, with 9 bases left between them. CDR3 size: 12 residues. Germline V gene lookup returns CDR1 SGHTA and CDR2 FQGNSA. The DNA of the CDR3 is TGTGCCAGCAGCCCCCGGGGGACTGAAGCTTTCTTT. Protein product: CASSPRGTEAFF.

V usage is TRBV5-4 and J usage is TRBJ2-3; 10 bases agree with TRBD2. This CDR3 is built from 15 residues. V was pared by 5 bases and J by 5 bases, with 8 bases of the junction left unmatched. CDR1 and CDR2 from the germline V gene are SGHNT and YYREEE (reference sequence). The CDR3 protein is CASRPLAGAVDTQYF. Written as DNA, the CDR3 is TGTGCCAGCAGACCTCTAGCGGGAGCGGTAGATACGCAGTATTTT.

The V call is TRBV27, the J call TRBJ2-3; D not certain. This CDR3 has 15 amino acids. Germline-derived CDR1 and CDR2 are MNHEY and SMNVEV (reference sequence). The germline V and J ends were trimmed by 5 bases and 0 bases, with 12 bases remaining between them. CDR3 loop: CASSPLPPSTDTQYF. The CDR3 coding sequence is TGTGCCAGCAGTCCCCTTCCCCCCAGCACAGATACGCAGTATTTT.

The table lists this clone with a count of one. A read error may account for a junction end that differs from germline. This sequence joins TRBV5-4 and TRBJ2-2; 8 nucleotides agree with TRBD1. Looked up from germline, CDR1 is SGHNT and CDR2 is YYREEE (reference sequence). The CDR3 has 14 amino acids. The DNA for the CDR3 is TGCGCCAGCAGCCGCAAACAGGGGGCCGGGGAGCTGTTTTTT. This translates into CASSRKQGAGELFF. The variable domain in full, completed from reference TRBV5-4 and TRBJ2-2, reads ETGVTQSPTHLIKTRGQQVTLRCSSQSGHNTVSWYQQALGQGPQFIFQYYREEENGRGNFPPRFSGLQFPNYSSELNVNALELDDSALYLCASSRKQGAGELFFGEGSRLTVL.